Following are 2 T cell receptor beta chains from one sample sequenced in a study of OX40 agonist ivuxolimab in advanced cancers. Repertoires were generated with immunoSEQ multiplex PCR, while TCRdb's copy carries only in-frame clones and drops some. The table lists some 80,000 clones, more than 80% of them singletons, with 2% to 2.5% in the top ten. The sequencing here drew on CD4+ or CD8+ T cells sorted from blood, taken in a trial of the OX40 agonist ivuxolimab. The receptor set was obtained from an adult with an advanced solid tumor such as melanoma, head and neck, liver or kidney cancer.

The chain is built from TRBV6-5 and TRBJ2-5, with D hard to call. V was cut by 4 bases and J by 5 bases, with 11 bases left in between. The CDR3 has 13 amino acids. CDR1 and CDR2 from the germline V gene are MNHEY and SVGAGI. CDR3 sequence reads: CASSWGPGETQYF. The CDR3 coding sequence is TGTGCCAGCAGTTGGGGTCCTGGGGAGACCCAGTACTTC.

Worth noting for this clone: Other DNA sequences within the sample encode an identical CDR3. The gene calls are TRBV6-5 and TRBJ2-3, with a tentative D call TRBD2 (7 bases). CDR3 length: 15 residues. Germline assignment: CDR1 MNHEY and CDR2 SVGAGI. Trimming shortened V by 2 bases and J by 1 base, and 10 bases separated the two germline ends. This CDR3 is CASSYGGAGTDTQYF. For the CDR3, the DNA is TGTGCCAGCAGTTACGGGGGGGCAGGCACAGATACGCAGTATTTT.